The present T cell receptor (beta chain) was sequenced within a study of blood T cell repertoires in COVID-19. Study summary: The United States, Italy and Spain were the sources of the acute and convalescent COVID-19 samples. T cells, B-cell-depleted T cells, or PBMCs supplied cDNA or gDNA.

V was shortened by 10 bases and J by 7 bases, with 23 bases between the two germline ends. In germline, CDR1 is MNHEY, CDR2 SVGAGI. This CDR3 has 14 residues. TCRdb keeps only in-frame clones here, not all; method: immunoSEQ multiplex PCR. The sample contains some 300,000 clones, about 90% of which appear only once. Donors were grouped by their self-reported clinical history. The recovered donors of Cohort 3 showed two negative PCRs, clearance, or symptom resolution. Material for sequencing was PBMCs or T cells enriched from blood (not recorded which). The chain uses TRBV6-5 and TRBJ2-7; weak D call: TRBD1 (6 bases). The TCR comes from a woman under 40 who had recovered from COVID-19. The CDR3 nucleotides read TGTGCCACCACAAGGCTAGGGGGTACGGGGGAGCAGTACTTC. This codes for CATTRLGGTGEQYF.